The sequence of this TCR beta chain was determined in a study of shared clonotypes between healthy human individuals. Across the study: The plates for each donor numbered three CD4 naive, three CD4 memory, two CD8 naive and one CD8 memory. Whole-study findings and limits: Estimated richness was generally greater in naive than memory subsets.

Deep-level assay runs were performed. Measured with immunoSEQ multiplex PCR; TCRdb has only the in-frame clones, and not every one. The data contain over a million clones, approximately 96% of them seen just once; the ten biggest clones take up more than 0.9%. CDR3 length: 11 amino acids. Germline V gives CDR1 SQVTM, CDR2 ANQGSEA. The junction had 4 bases not matched to a gene; V was cut back by 8 bases and J by 4 bases. Subsets obtained from CD4+ cells comprised CD45RA+ naive and CD45RA-negative memory cells. A remark on this clone: Its cognate antigen is unknown.

The receptor was derived from a man aged 25-40 years in good health. Specimen: naive CD4+ T cells sorted from blood. The subset denotes: CD45RA+ positively selected. The rearrangement links TRBV29-1 to TRBJ2-5; 7 nucleotides match TRBD2. CDR3 in amino acids: CSCGLGETQYF. The CDR3 DNA reads TGCAGCTGCGGACTAGGAGAGACCCAGTACTTC.